One sample yielded the 20 T cell receptor beta chains listed below, sequenced in a study of early T cells in non-severe SARS-CoV-2 infection. MiXCR was run by TCRdb on the 5' RACE reads, yielding one entry per CDR3 protein. The repertoire consists of 85,000 to 100,000 distinct CDR3 sequences, with approximately 10% occurring once and the leading ten covering approximately 5.4%. Specimen: whole blood. These TCRs come from an adult who was a healthcare worker with PCR-confirmed SARS-CoV-2 infection or an uninfected control (not recorded which).

This clonotype was seen a handful of times. The rearrangement uses TRBV19 and TRBJ2-1; TRBD2 matches 9 bases. The CDR3 runs to 17 residues. Germline V CDR1 and CDR2: LNHDA, SQIVND (reference sequence). The ends lost 10 bases at V and 2 bases at J; junction bases unmatched: 15. The CDR3, as DNA: TGTGCCACGCGGAGGAGCGGGAGGCAGTTCACCTACAATGAGCAGTTCTTC. The encoded protein is CATRRSGRQFTYNEQFF.

The chain combines TRBV7-6 with TRBJ1-1, with D maybe TRBD1 (5 bases). CDR1 SGHVS and CDR2 FNYEAQ come from the germline V gene. The V end was cut by 0 bases, the J end by 4 bases, with 18 bases between. The CDR3 contains 17 residues. CDR3 protein: CASSLAQGTPRVTEAFF. In DNA form, the CDR3 reads TGTGCCAGCAGCTTAGCGCAAGGGACTCCCCGGGTCACTGAAGCTTTCTTT.

This clonotype came up many times. The V gene is TRBV4-1, the J gene TRBJ1-1, with TRBD1 matching over 10 bases. Germline values: CDR1 MGHRA, CDR2 YSYEKL. The CDR3 consists of 17 residues. J gave up 0 bases and V 2 bases, and 6 bases lay outside the gene matches. CDR3 coding DNA: TGCGCCAGCAGCCAATCGGGGACAGGGGCAATGAACACTGAAGCTTTCTTT. It translates to CASSQSGTGAMNTEAFF.

There are many counts of this clonotype. This chain uses TRBV11-2 with TRBJ1-5, with D unclear. CDR3 length: 16 residues. The V end lost 0 bases, the J end lost 0 bases, and 9 bases lay between the germline ends. CDR1 is SGHAT, CDR2 FQNNGV, per germline. DNA for the CDR3: TGTGCCAGCAGCTTAGATGGCCAGTTTAGCAATCAGCCCCAGCATTTT. Encoded protein: CASSLDGQFSNQPQHF.

The sample holds a few counts of this clonotype. The V gene is TRBV24-1, the J gene TRBJ1-1; TRBD1 aligns across 7 bases. CDR3 size: 15 residues. Losses at the gene ends were 4 bases for V and 7 bases for J; bases not matched to a gene: 11. In germline, CDR1 is KGHDR, CDR2 SFDVKD. As DNA, the CDR3 is TGTGCCACCAGTGAACCGGGACAGCCGAAGAGTGAAGCTTTCTTT. This gives the protein CATSEPGQPKSEAFF.

This clonotype was detected a few times. The rearrangement uses TRBV14 and TRBJ2-2, with unresolved D. The germline gives CDR1 SGHDN, CDR2 FVKESK. Trimming pared 0 bases from V and 0 bases from J, leaving 8 bases between. The CDR3 totals 16 residues. The CDR3 DNA follows: TGTGCCAGCAGCCAAGAGGCGGTCGCGAACACCGGGGAGCTGTTTTTT. It codes for CASSQEAVANTGELFF.

This sequence joins TRBV29-1 and TRBJ2-6; the D is unclear. CDR1 and CDR2 from the germline V gene are SQVTM and ANQGSEA. V lost 6 bases and J 0 bases, leaving 6 bases between the germline ends. The CDR3 is 13 amino acids. CDR3 protein: CSVKSSGANVLTF. For the CDR3, the DNA is TGCAGCGTAAAGAGCTCTGGGGCCAACGTCCTGACTTTC.

The genes are TRBV18 and TRBJ1-2, with 10 bases lining up with TRBD1. Germline loops: CDR1 KGHSH, CDR2 LQKENI. The ends lost 1 base at V and 4 bases at J; junction bases unmatched: 6. The CDR3 has 16 residues. CDR3: CASSPQKTGGSYGYTF. CDR3 DNA sequence: TGTGCCAGCTCACCACAAAAGACAGGGGGCAGCTATGGCTACACCTTC.

The chain uses TRBV12-3 or TRBV12-4 and TRBJ1-1; maybe TRBD1 (5 bases). This CDR3 has 13 amino acids. Deletions cut 2 bases from V and 7 bases from J, with 11 bases between. CDR3 region: CASSLHTGIEAFF. Written as DNA, the CDR3 is TGTGCCAGCAGTTTACATACAGGTATTGAAGCTTTCTTT.

V and J are TRBV6-1 and TRBJ1-1, with TRBD1 matching over 9 bases. Unmatched junction bases numbered 7, after V lost 1 base and J lost 1 base. This CDR3 has 17 residues. From germline, CDR1 is MNHNS and CDR2 SASEGT. CDR3 in amino acids: CASSEGTGARGNTEAFF. CDR3 nucleotide sequence: TGTGCCAGCAGTGAAGGGACAGGGGCGCGGGGGAACACTGAAGCTTTCTTT.

With respect to this clonotype: Being one base from a much bigger clone, this may be a read error. This rearrangement joins TRBV12-3 or TRBV12-4 to TRBJ2-1; D is possibly TRBD2 (5 bases). Trimming removed 5 bases at V and 12 bases at J, with 20 bases between. This CDR3 contains 14 residues. CDR3: CASSPWTVVNRQFF. DNA for the CDR3: TGTGCCAGCAGTCCATGGACTGTCGTAAATCGGCAGTTCTTC.

This clonotype was observed a few times. The chain is built from TRBV5-4 and TRBJ1-6; 7 bases align to TRBD1. The CDR3 runs to 14 residues. The junction had 3 bases not matched to a gene; V was cut back by 4 bases and J by 5 bases. Germline CDR1 and CDR2: SGHNT and YYREEE (reference sequence). The CDR3 loop is CASSLQGNNSPLHF. The DNA for the CDR3 is TGTGCCAGCAGCCTACAGGGGAATAATTCACCCCTCCACTTT.

This clonotype was recorded many times. This chain joins TRBV6-2 or TRBV6-3 and TRBJ1-5, with 7 bases identical to TRBD1. The CDR3 has 16 amino acids. Germline loops: CDR1 MNHEY, CDR2 SVGEGT. The ends lost 4 bases at V and 4 bases at J; junction bases unmatched: 10. CDR3 bases: TGTGCCAGCAGTTTCCCCCGGGACAGCGCTAATCAGCCCCAGCATTTT. The encoded protein is CASSFPRDSANQPQHF.

In DNA form, the CDR3 reads TGTGCCAGCAGCTTGGCGTCGGCAAGCTCCTACGAGCAGTACTTC. It specifies CASSLASASSYEQYF. The rearrangement uses TRBV5-8 and TRBJ2-7; no reliable D call. Per the germline V gene, CDR1 is SGHTS and CDR2 is YDEGEE. The CDR3 is 15 amino acids. Trimming pared 0 bases from V and 0 bases from J, leaving 10 bases between.

This clonotype was counted a few times. V usage is TRBV6-2 or TRBV6-3 and J usage is TRBJ1-2, with D possibly being TRBD1 (6 bases). Trimming pared 4 bases from V and 2 bases from J, leaving 14 bases between. This CDR3 has 15 amino acids. The germline CDR1 and CDR2 sequences are MNHEY and SVGEGT. CDR3 region: CASSFLQGNNYGYTF. Here the CDR3 DNA reads TGTGCCAGCAGTTTCTTACAGGGAAACAACTATGGCTACACCTTC.

The chain links TRBV5-4 to TRBJ1-2; D unresolved. The CDR3 covers 13 residues. Deletions cut 1 base from V and 3 bases from J, with 7 bases between. CDR1 and CDR2 from the germline V gene are SGHNT and YYREEE (reference sequence). CDR3 residues: CASSLWQYYGYTF. The DNA for the CDR3 is TGTGCCAGCAGCTTGTGGCAATACTATGGCTACACCTTC.

This sequence joins TRBV21-1 and TRBJ1-2; the listed D gene, TRBD1, was not tested against the DNA. TRBV21-1 has pseudogene status. The CDR3 length is 16 residues. CDR3 bases: TGTGCCAGCAGCACCCAATTACAGGGGGCACGACATGGCTACACCTTC. Amino acids: CASSTQLQGARHGYTF.

The rearrangement joins TRBV13 to TRBJ2-2; tentative D call: TRBD2 (5 bases). Germline assignment: CDR1 PRHDT and CDR2 FYEKMQ (reference sequence). V lost 7 bases to trimming and J lost 1 base, with 16 bases between them. The CDR3 is 16 residues long. This chain's CDR3 is CASTEPGGRNTGELFF. The CDR3 region has the DNA TGTGCCAGCACCGAACCTGGAGGTCGGAACACCGGGGAGCTGTTTTTT. Full variable domain (missing parts from reference TRBV13 and TRBJ2-2): AAGVIQSPRHLIKEKRETATLKCYPIPRHDTVYWYQQGPGQDPQFLISFYEKMQSDKGSIPDRFSAQQFSDYHSELNMSSLELGDSALYFCASTEPGGRNTGELFFGEGSRLTVL.

This clonotype was counted at least ten times. The gene calls are TRBV7-2 and TRBJ2-1; D might be TRBD2 (5 bases). V dropped 9 bases and J dropped 3 bases, with 9 bases sitting between them. The CDR3 totals 12 residues. CDR1 and CDR2 (germline): SGHTA, FQGNSA. CDR3 sequence: CASGSVYNEQFF. The CDR3 coding sequence is TGTGCCAGTGGTAGCGTCTACAATGAGCAGTTCTTC.

This clonotype was observed many times. The genes are TRBV18 and TRBJ2-5; the D gene is possibly TRBD1 (5 bases). The germline V gene encodes CDR1 KGHSH and CDR2 LQKENI. CDR3 length: 13 amino acids. V lost 2 bases to trimming and J lost 1 base, with 5 bases between them. For the CDR3, the DNA is TGTGCCAGCTCACCAGGGGCCCAAGAGACCCAGTACTTC. It codes for CASSPGAQETQYF.